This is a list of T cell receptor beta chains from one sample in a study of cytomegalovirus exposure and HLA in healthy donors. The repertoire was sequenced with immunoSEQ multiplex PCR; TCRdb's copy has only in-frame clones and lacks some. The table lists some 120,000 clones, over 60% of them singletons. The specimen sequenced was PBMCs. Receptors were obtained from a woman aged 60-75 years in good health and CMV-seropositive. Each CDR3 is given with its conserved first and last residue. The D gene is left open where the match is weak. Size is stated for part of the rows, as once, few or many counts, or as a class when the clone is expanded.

CDR3 protein: CATSRDRTGTSYEQYF
CDR3 DNA: TGTGCCACCAGCAGAGATAGGACAGGCACCTCCTACGAGCAGTACTTC
clone size: .
D gene: TRBD1
V gene: TRBV15
J gene: TRBJ2-7

CDR3 protein: CASTAGTGDPTNYGYTF
CDR3 DNA: TGTGCCAGCACCGCCGGGACAGGGGACCCTACTAACTATGGCTACACCTTC
clone size: medium-sized
D gene: TRBD1
V gene: TRBV9
J gene: TRBJ1-2

CDR3 protein: CASNLGTSGRDTQYF
CDR3 DNA: TGTGCCAGCAACCTCGGGACTAGCGGGAGGGATACGCAGTATTTT
clone size: .
D gene: TRBD2
V gene: TRBV9
J gene: TRBJ2-3

CDR3 protein: CASQTSGGTLLNEQFF
CDR3 DNA: TGTGCCAGCCAGACTAGCGGGGGGACTTTGCTCAATGAGCAGTTCTTC
clone size: few
D gene: TRBD2
V gene: TRBV18
J gene: TRBJ2-1

CDR3 protein: CASSQERNRGGGYTF
CDR3 DNA: TGCGCCAGCAGCCAAGAACGGAACAGGGGGGGCGGCTACACCTTC
clone size: once
D gene: TRBD1
V gene: TRBV4-3
J gene: TRBJ1-2

CDR3 protein: CAWRRQGITGELFF
CDR3 DNA: TGTGCCTGGAGGAGACAGGGTATCACCGGGGAGCTGTTTTTT
clone size: .
D gene: TRBD1
V gene: TRBV30
J gene: TRBJ2-2

CDR3 protein: CAWSEGANYGYTF
CDR3 DNA: TGTGCCTGGAGTGAGGGAGCTAACTATGGCTACACCTTC
clone size: .
D gene: .
V gene: TRBV30
J gene: TRBJ1-2

CDR3 protein: CASSQGGLKPYTDTQYF
CDR3 DNA: TGCGCCAGCAGCCAAGGAGGGCTCAAACCTTACACAGATACGCAGTATTTT
clone size: .
D gene: .
V gene: TRBV4-3
J gene: TRBJ2-3

CDR3 protein: CASSKAGTVILYEQYF
CDR3 DNA: TGTGCCAGTAGTAAAGCCGGGACAGTCATACTTTACGAGCAGTACTTC
clone size: .
D gene: TRBD1
V gene: TRBV19
J gene: TRBJ2-7

CDR3 protein: CASSEGGGNQPQHF
CDR3 DNA: TGTGCCAGCAGTGAAGGAGGAGGCAATCAGCCCCAGCATTTT
clone size: .
D gene: .
V gene: TRBV6-4
J gene: TRBJ1-5

CDR3 protein: CASSELSYNEQFF
CDR3 DNA: TGTGCCAGCAGTGAGCTTTCCTACAATGAGCAGTTCTTC
clone size: .
D gene: .
V gene: TRBV5-6
J gene: TRBJ2-1

CDR3 protein: CASSQERGTEAFF
CDR3 DNA: TGCGCCAGCAGCCAAGAACGGGGTACTGAAGCTTTCTTT
clone size: .
D gene: .
V gene: TRBV4-3
J gene: TRBJ1-1

CDR3 protein: CASSLESGGGNTIYF
CDR3 DNA: TGTGCCAGCAGCTTGGAATCGGGGGGTGGAAACACCATATATTTT
clone size: .
D gene: .
V gene: TRBV5-4
J gene: TRBJ1-3

CDR3 protein: CASSPGTPNTGELFF
CDR3 DNA: TGTGCCAGCTCTCCCGGGACACCGAACACCGGGGAGCTGTTTTTT
clone size: .
D gene: .
V gene: TRBV18
J gene: TRBJ2-2

CDR3 protein: CASSQPDREGQPQHF
CDR3 DNA: TGTGCCAGCAGCCAACCCGACAGGGAAGGTCAGCCCCAGCATTTT
clone size: .
D gene: TRBD1
V gene: TRBV4-2
J gene: TRBJ1-5

CDR3 protein: CASDRIYEQYF
CDR3 DNA: TGTGCCAGCGACAGGATATACGAGCAGTACTTC
clone size: .
D gene: .
V gene: TRBV2
J gene: TRBJ2-7

CDR3 protein: CASRLGTGSEAFF
CDR3 DNA: TGTGCCAGCAGACTAGGGACAGGAAGTGAAGCTTTCTTT
clone size: .
D gene: TRBD1
V gene: TRBV6-5
J gene: TRBJ1-1

CDR3 protein: CASSLDRGMNTEAFF
CDR3 DNA: TGCGCCAGCAGCTTGGACAGGGGCATGAACACTGAAGCTTTCTTT
clone size: .
D gene: TRBD1
V gene: TRBV5-1
J gene: TRBJ1-1

CDR3 protein: CASSFLPNLATYEQYF
CDR3 DNA: TGTGCCAGCAGCTTTCTTCCAAATTTGGCCACATACGAGCAGTACTTC
clone size: .
D gene: .
V gene: TRBV7-2
J gene: TRBJ2-7

CDR3 protein: CASSSKTGGSGNTIYF
CDR3 DNA: TGCGCCAGCAGCTCCAAGACCGGGGGTTCTGGAAACACCATATATTTT
clone size: .
D gene: .
V gene: TRBV5-1
J gene: TRBJ1-3

CDR3 protein: CASSFGEKLFF
CDR3 DNA: TGTGCCAGCAGCTTCGGGGAAAAACTGTTTTTT
clone size: .
D gene: .
V gene: TRBV13
J gene: TRBJ1-4

CDR3 protein: CASSEGTASTDTQYF
CDR3 DNA: TGTGCCAGCAGCGAGGGGACAGCTAGCACAGATACGCAGTATTTT
clone size: few
D gene: TRBD1
V gene: TRBV2
J gene: TRBJ2-3

CDR3 protein: CASSLGERGGPPLDNEQFF
CDR3 DNA: TGTGCCAGCAGCTTGGGCGAGCGGGGGGGCCCCCCCTTAGACAATGAGCAGTTCTTC
clone size: .
D gene: TRBD2
V gene: TRBV5-6
J gene: TRBJ2-1

CDR3 protein: CASSYRTSGGGELFF
CDR3 DNA: TGTGCCAGCAGTTACCGGACTAGCGGGGGTGGGGAGCTGTTTTTT
clone size: few
D gene: TRBD2
V gene: TRBV6-5
J gene: TRBJ2-2

CDR3 protein: CASSMEGLETQYF
CDR3 DNA: TGTGCCAGTAGTATGGAGGGGTTGGAGACCCAGTACTTC
clone size: .
D gene: .
V gene: TRBV19
J gene: TRBJ2-5

CDR3 protein: CASRTQRTEAFF
CDR3 DNA: TGTGCCAGCAGAACACAGCGGACTGAAGCTTTCTTT
clone size: .
D gene: .
V gene: TRBV6-5
J gene: TRBJ1-1

CDR3 protein: CASSPTESNYGYTF
CDR3 DNA: TGTGCCAGCAGCCCGACGGAGTCTAACTATGGCTACACCTTC
clone size: .
D gene: .
V gene: TRBV7-8
J gene: TRBJ1-2

CDR3 protein: CASSQYGGESTEAFF
CDR3 DNA: TGTGCCAGCAGCCAATATGGGGGGGAAAGCACTGAAGCTTTCTTT
clone size: .
D gene: .
V gene: TRBV4-2
J gene: TRBJ1-1

CDR3 protein: CASRMDRYNEQFF
CDR3 DNA: TGTGCCAGCAGGATGGACAGATACAATGAGCAGTTCTTC
clone size: .
D gene: .
V gene: TRBV2
J gene: TRBJ2-1

CDR3 protein: CASSLPGDEETQYF
CDR3 DNA: TGTGCCAGCAGCTTACCGGGGGATGAAGAGACCCAGTACTTC
clone size: .
D gene: .
V gene: TRBV5-6
J gene: TRBJ2-5

CDR3 protein: CASSESGYQPQHF
CDR3 DNA: TGTGCCAGCAGTGAATCAGGCTATCAGCCCCAGCATTTT
clone size: .
D gene: .
V gene: TRBV6-1
J gene: TRBJ1-5

CDR3 protein: CASSPSIVAEQYF
CDR3 DNA: TGTGCCAGCAGCCCCTCTATAGTCGCCGAGCAGTACTTC
clone size: .
D gene: .
V gene: TRBV7-2
J gene: TRBJ2-7

CDR3 protein: CASSYRTGNNSPLHF
CDR3 DNA: TGTGCCAGCAGCTACCGGACAGGAAACAATTCACCCCTCCACTTT
clone size: .
D gene: TRBD1
V gene: TRBV7-2
J gene: TRBJ1-6

CDR3 protein: CASSPMGQSSYNSPLHF
CDR3 DNA: TGCGCCAGCAGCCCGATGGGACAGAGCTCCTATAATTCACCCCTCCACTTT
clone size: once
D gene: TRBD1
V gene: TRBV4-3
J gene: TRBJ1-6

CDR3 protein: CASSREQGAQVTF
CDR3 DNA: TGTGCCAGCAGCCGAGAACAGGGGGCGCAGGTCACCTTC
clone size: .
D gene: TRBD1
V gene: TRBV4-2
J gene: TRBJ1-2

CDR3 protein: CASSPRMGAFTEQYF
CDR3 DNA: TGTGCCAGTAGTCCTCGAATGGGGGCCTTTACGGAGCAGTACTTC
clone size: .
D gene: .
V gene: TRBV19
J gene: TRBJ2-7

CDR3 protein: CASRSGTGDYGYTF
CDR3 DNA: TGTGCCAGCAGATCCGGGACAGGCGATTATGGCTACACCTTC
clone size: .
D gene: TRBD1
V gene: TRBV28
J gene: TRBJ1-2

CDR3 protein: CASSPGGQGGEQYF
CDR3 DNA: TGTGCCAGCAGCCCCGGGGGACAGGGAGGCGAGCAGTACTTC
clone size: .
D gene: TRBD1
V gene: TRBV7-2
J gene: TRBJ2-7

CDR3 protein: CASSLSASGGSDTQYF
CDR3 DNA: TGTGCCAGCAGCTTATCCGCTAGCGGGGGCTCAGATACGCAGTATTTT
clone size: .
D gene: TRBD2
V gene: TRBV7-2
J gene: TRBJ2-3

CDR3 protein: CASSLEQGINSPLHF
CDR3 DNA: TGTGCCAGCAGCTTGGAGCAGGGGATAAATTCACCCCTCCACTTT
clone size: .
D gene: .
V gene: TRBV5-8
J gene: TRBJ1-6

CDR3 protein: CASSFRPVEAFF
CDR3 DNA: TGTGCCAGCAGCTTTCGTCCGGTTGAAGCTTTCTTT
clone size: .
D gene: .
V gene: TRBV7-3
J gene: TRBJ1-1

CDR3 protein: CASSLVGQNTEKLFF
CDR3 DNA: TGCGCCAGCAGCTTGGTCGGACAGAATACAGAAAAACTGTTTTTT
clone size: .
D gene: .
V gene: TRBV5-1
J gene: TRBJ1-4

CDR3 protein: CASRPGQSYGYTF
CDR3 DNA: TGTGCCAGTAGACCAGGACAGTCTTATGGCTACACCTTC
clone size: .
D gene: .
V gene: TRBV19
J gene: TRBJ1-2

CDR3 protein: CASSLVSGPALGEKLFF
CDR3 DNA: TGTGCCAGCAGCTTAGTTTCTGGGCCCGCTTTGGGTGAAAAACTGTTTTTT
clone size: .
D gene: .
V gene: TRBV7-8
J gene: TRBJ1-4

CDR3 protein: CASSSGQGEAFF
CDR3 DNA: TGTGCCAGCAGCTCAGGACAGGGTGAAGCTTTCTTT
clone size: .
D gene: TRBD1
V gene: TRBV7-2
J gene: TRBJ1-1

CDR3 protein: CASRPSGNTQYF
CDR3 DNA: TGTGCCAGCAGGCCTAGCGGGAACACGCAGTATTTT
clone size: .
D gene: TRBD2
V gene: TRBV6-5
J gene: TRBJ2-3

CDR3 protein: CASSLSSSYNEQFF
CDR3 DNA: TGTGCCAGCAGCCTCAGTTCTTCCTACAATGAGCAGTTCTTC
clone size: .
D gene: .
V gene: TRBV7-3
J gene: TRBJ2-1

CDR3 protein: CASSINSSGLTYEQYF
CDR3 DNA: TGTGCCAGCAGCATCAATTCTAGCGGTCTCACCTACGAGCAGTACTTC
clone size: .
D gene: .
V gene: TRBV12-1
J gene: TRBJ2-7

CDR3 protein: CASSIGDRVLTGELFF
CDR3 DNA: TGTGCCAGTAGTATCGGGGACAGAGTTTTAACCGGGGAGCTGTTTTTT
clone size: .
D gene: TRBD1
V gene: TRBV19
J gene: TRBJ2-2

CDR3 protein: CASSPRQGIPEAFF
CDR3 DNA: TGTGCCAGCAGCCCCCGACAGGGAATACCTGAAGCTTTCTTT
clone size: .
D gene: TRBD1
V gene: TRBV7-8
J gene: TRBJ1-1

CDR3 protein: CAWSAGTSGGQETQYF
CDR3 DNA: TGTGCCTGGAGCGCAGGGACTAGCGGGGGGCAAGAGACCCAGTACTTC
clone size: .
D gene: TRBD2
V gene: TRBV30
J gene: TRBJ2-5

CDR3 protein: CASSLRTGITYNEQFF
CDR3 DNA: TGTGCCAGCAGTTTACGAACAGGGATAACCTACAATGAGCAGTTCTTC
clone size: .
D gene: .
V gene: TRBV27
J gene: TRBJ2-1

CDR3 protein: CASSAGTGGSYGYTF
CDR3 DNA: TGTGCCAGCAGTGCCGGGACAGGGGGGTCCTATGGCTACACCTTC
clone size: .
D gene: TRBD1
V gene: TRBV25-1
J gene: TRBJ1-2

CDR3 protein: CASSWGLAEEIVNEQFF
CDR3 DNA: TGTGCCAGCAGCTGGGGACTAGCGGAAGAGATCGTAAATGAGCAGTTCTTC
clone size: .
D gene: TRBD2
V gene: TRBV7-6
J gene: TRBJ2-1

CDR3 protein: CSILQGAYGYTF
CDR3 DNA: TGCAGCATCCTACAGGGGGCTTATGGCTACACCTTC
clone size: .
D gene: TRBD1
V gene: TRBV29-1
J gene: TRBJ1-2

CDR3 protein: CASSLRLAGGPTDTQYF
CDR3 DNA: TGTGCCAGCAGCTTGAGGCTAGCGGGGGGGCCAACAGATACGCAGTATTTT
clone size: few
D gene: TRBD2
V gene: TRBV5-6
J gene: TRBJ2-3

CDR3 protein: CASSSLVLAGDYWEQYF
CDR3 DNA: TGTGCCAGCAGCTCCCTTGTTCTAGCGGGAGATTACTGGGAGCAGTACTTC
clone size: .
D gene: TRBD2
V gene: TRBV5-5
J gene: TRBJ2-7

CDR3 protein: CASSLAGRGLQETQYF
CDR3 DNA: TGTGCCAGCAGCTTAGCGGGCAGGGGCCTCCAAGAGACCCAGTACTTC
clone size: once
D gene: .
V gene: TRBV7-2
J gene: TRBJ2-5